This is a list of T cell receptor beta chains from one sample in a study of T-cell memory formation after mild COVID-19. TCRdb reanalysed the 5' RACE reads using MiXCR and keeps one entry per CDR3 protein. The sample includes hundreds of thousands of distinct CDR3 sequences, around 15% of them seen just once. Sample: PBMCs or a T cell subset sorted from them (not recorded which). Receptors originate from an adult woman who had mild COVID-19 (a few samples of this study predate the infection). Cell type and time point are not known. Each CDR3 is given with its conserved first and last residue.

J gene,V gene,CDR3 length,CDR3 protein
TRBJ1-2,TRBV29-1,12,CSVERHSYGYTF
TRBJ2-5,TRBV29-1,15,CSVARNRATGETQYF
TRBJ2-1,TRBV25-1,14,CASSHDRPPNEQFF
TRBJ1-5,TRBV29-1,14,CSVARQGEGQPQHF
TRBJ2-6,TRBV5-1,15,CASSLGGNEANVLTF
TRBJ2-1,TRBV12-3/TRBV12-4,15,CASSGPGQGWNEQFF
TRBJ2-7,TRBV24-1,15,CATQPGLAGVGEQYF
TRBJ2-7,TRBV3-1,13,CASSQVAGLEQYF
TRBJ1-2,TRBV4-2,16,CASSQDGDRLNYGYTF
TRBJ2-5,TRBV5-1,14,CASSSGQGSRAQYF
TRBJ2-1,TRBV7-9,15,CASSLGTGGSDEQFF
TRBJ1-1,TRBV5-1,13,CASSDDMNTEAFF
TRBJ1-1,TRBV18,15,CASSLSAGNFAEAFF
TRBJ2-3,TRBV29-1,15,CSVLGGERGTDTQYF
TRBJ2-7,TRBV6-5,14,CASSYADRGYEQYF
TRBJ2-7,TRBV24-1,16,CATSAPEAVGSDEQYF
TRBJ2-1,TRBV15,17,CATSRDRTTSVNNEQFF
TRBJ1-2,TRBV2,14,CASSERAGDYGYTF
TRBJ2-1,TRBV19,15,CASSIPGQGGNEQFF
TRBJ1-1,TRBV10-2,15,CASSEPLRGHTEAFF
TRBJ2-1,TRBV24-1,16,CATSGPRGSSYNEQFF
TRBJ1-2,TRBV20-1,15,CSARDRLLVNYGYTF
TRBJ2-3,TRBV20-1,17,CSARAFQGWLSTDTQYF
TRBJ2-3,TRBV20-1,14,CSARERGRTDTQYF
TRBJ2-5,TRBV20-1,14,CSAGDRGREETQYF
TRBJ2-1,TRBV5-1,15,CASSLLREGPYEQFF
TRBJ2-7,TRBV20-1,15,CSARDLGTGVGEQYF
TRBJ1-1,TRBV23-1,17,CASSQSPRGRRGTEAFF
TRBJ2-7,TRBV15,15,CATSERRQGFPEQYF
TRBJ2-3,TRBV4-3,13,CASSQVISDTQYF
NA,TRBV5-1,16,CASSTHYTVPEETQYF
TRBJ1-4,TRBV27,14,CASSFTGAGEKLFF
TRBJ1-2,TRBV7-8,14,CASSLAAQGYGYTF
TRBJ1-3,TRBV7-2,14,CASSPRVGGNTIYF
TRBJ1-2,TRBV24-1,14,CATSGAGTAYGYTF
TRBJ1-1,TRBV7-8,14,CASSSTLGNTEAFF
TRBJ2-7,TRBV25-1,15,CASSKWTGQNYEQYF
TRBJ1-2,TRBV20-1,12,CSAPEPNYGYTF
TRBJ2-1,TRBV12-3/TRBV12-4,16,CASSSLAGGPRNEQFF
TRBJ2-5,TRBV12-3/TRBV12-4,13,CASSATGGETQYF
TRBJ2-7,TRBV7-2,19,CASSLVSLLAGGAVHEQYF
TRBJ2-7,TRBV4-1,14,CASSSRTGPYEQYF